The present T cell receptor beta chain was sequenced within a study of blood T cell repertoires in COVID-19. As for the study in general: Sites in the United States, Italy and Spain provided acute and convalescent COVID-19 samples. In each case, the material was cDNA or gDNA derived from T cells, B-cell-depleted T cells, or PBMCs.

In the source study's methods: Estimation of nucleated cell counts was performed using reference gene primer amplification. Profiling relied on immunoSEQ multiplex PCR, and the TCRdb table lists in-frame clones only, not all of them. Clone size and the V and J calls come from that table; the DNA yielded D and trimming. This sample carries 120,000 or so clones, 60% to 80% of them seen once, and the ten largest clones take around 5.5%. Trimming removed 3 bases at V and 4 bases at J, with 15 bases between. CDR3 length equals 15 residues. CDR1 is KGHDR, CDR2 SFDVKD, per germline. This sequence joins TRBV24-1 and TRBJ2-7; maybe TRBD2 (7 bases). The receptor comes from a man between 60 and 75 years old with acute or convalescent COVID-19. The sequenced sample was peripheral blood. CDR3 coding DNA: TGTGCCACCAGTGATGGAGGGGGGGCATTGTACGAGCAGTACTTC. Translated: CATSDGGGALYEQYF.